These 20 T cell receptor beta chains originate from one sample sequenced in a study of blood T cell repertoires in COVID-19. The assay was immunoSEQ multiplex PCR, and TCRdb's table has in-frame clones only and misses some. The table has about 490,000 clones, over 75% seen once. The specimen sequenced was peripheral blood. Receptors originate from a human donor in a cohort sampled during active COVID-19.

The CDR3: CASSPQGQSPYGYTF. In DNA form, the CDR3 reads TGTGCCAGCAGCCCACAGGGACAGTCACCCTATGGCTACACCTTC. The rearrangement links TRBV3-1 (or the pseudogene TRBV3-2) to TRBJ1-2; 7 positions match TRBD1. The CDR3 spans 15 residues. With 4 bases clipped from V and 4 bases from J, the junction kept 9 bases outside the gene matches. CDR1 is LGHDT, CDR2 YNNKEL, per germline (reference sequence).

The chain uses TRBV6-1 and TRBJ2-3; D might be TRBD2 (5 bases). Germline V CDR1 and CDR2: MNHNS, SASEGT. The CDR3 has 15 amino acids. V was clipped by 1 base and J by 6 bases, with 14 bases between them. The DNA for the CDR3 is TGTGCCAGCAGTGAAGGCGCTAGCTCTCTGGATACGCAGTATTTT. This gives the protein CASSEGASSLDTQYF.

This CDR3 is CSVRKGTGLTEAFF. CDR3 nucleotide sequence: TGCAGCGTAAGGAAGGGGACGGGACTCACTGAAGCTTTCTTT. The chain couples TRBV29-1 to TRBJ1-1; tentatively, D is TRBD1 (5 bases). Trimming took off 6 bases at V and 4 bases at J, with 18 bases between the two ends. The CDR3 is made up of 14 amino acids. Per germline, CDR1 SQVTM and CDR2 ANQGSEA.

This sequence joins TRBV10-3 and TRBJ2-7; 9 nucleotides line up with TRBD2. V dropped 2 bases and J dropped 0; count of bases not matched to a gene: 2. Per germline, CDR1 ENHRY and CDR2 SYGVKD. This CDR3 is built from 15 residues. The CDR3 is CAISEISGSSYEQYF. CDR3 bases: TGTGCCATCAGTGAGATTAGCGGGAGCTCCTACGAGCAGTACTTC.

The rearrangement links TRBV5-1 to TRBJ2-1; 7 bases line up with TRBD1. The CDR3 length is 14 residues. The V and J ends lost 4 bases and 2 bases, in that order; junction bases with no gene match: 3. Germline V gene sequence: CDR1 SGHRS, CDR2 YFSETQ. The CDR3 protein is CASSGQGAYNEQFF. The CDR3 region has the DNA TGCGCCAGCAGCGGGCAGGGGGCCTACAATGAGCAGTTCTTC.

The chain combines TRBV7-9 with TRBJ2-6, with TRBD1 matching 9 bases. Trimming took 5 bases from V and 0 from J; bases not matched to a gene: 5. Germline CDR1 reads SEHNR; CDR2 reads FQNEAQ (reference sequence). The CDR3 sequence is 17 residues long. Here the CDR3 DNA reads TGTGCCAGCAGCCCTACAGGGGGCTCCTCTGGGGCCAACGTCCTGACTTTC. Encoded protein: CASSPTGGSSGANVLTF.

This clone occurred a few times. The chain couples TRBV19 to TRBJ2-1; TRBD2 aligns across 11 bases. Per germline, CDR1 LNHDA and CDR2 SQIVND (reference sequence). The V segment lost 5 bases and the J segment 0 bases; nucleotides outside the gene matches: 3. The CDR3 runs to 16 residues. In DNA form, the CDR3 reads TGTGCCAGTAGTGGACTAGCGGGCCCCTCCTACAATGAGCAGTTCTTC. Encoded protein: CASSGLAGPSYNEQFF.

V gene TRBV30 combines with J gene TRBJ1-1; no clear D. This CDR3 comprises 13 residues. The germline V gene has CDR1 GTSNPN and CDR2 SVGIG (reference sequence). The V end lost 2 bases, the J end lost 1 base, and 8 bases lay between the germline ends. CDR3 protein: CAWSNYRNTEAFF. CDR3 nucleotide sequence: TGTGCCTGGAGTAATTACAGGAACACTGAAGCTTTCTTT.

CDR3 sequence (DNA): TGTGCCAGCACCCTGATGAGGACTGAAGCTTTCTTT. Translated, it gives CASTLMRTEAFF. J is TRBJ1-1 and V is TRBV12-3 or TRBV12-4; D unclear. The V gene lost 7 bases and the J gene lost 5 bases, with 11 bases spanning the gap. This CDR3 comprises 12 residues.

The chain uses TRBV5-1 and TRBJ1-1; no firm D call. Trimming removed 0 bases from V and 11 bases from J, with 17 bases in between. The CDR3 totals 14 residues. Germline CDR1 is SGHRS and CDR2 is YFSETQ. In DNA, the CDR3 is TGCGCCAGCAGCTTGGCCGGGGTAGAGGTTGGTGCTTTCTTT. This encodes CASSLAGVEVGAFF.

This clone was recorded once. The rearrangement links TRBV27 to TRBJ1-2, with D tentatively TRBD1 (5 bases). CDR3 length: 16 amino acids. Trimming stripped 4 bases from V and 0 bases from J, with 15 bases between. The germline V gene has CDR1 MNHEY and CDR2 SMNVEV (reference sequence). In DNA form, the CDR3 reads TGTGCCAGCAGTTCCCTTAGGGGTGATCCTAACTATGGCTACACCTTC. Translating it yields CASSSLRGDPNYGYTF.

CDR3 residues: CASSVGLAWGEETQYF. CDR3 DNA sequence: TGCGCCAGCAGCGTGGGACTAGCGTGGGGTGAAGAGACCCAGTACTTC. The chain carries TRBV5-1 and TRBJ2-5, with 10 nucleotides matching TRBD2. Germline CDR1 reads SGHRS; CDR2 reads YFSETQ. The CDR3 extends over 16 amino acids. V shed 4 bases and J 3 bases; nucleotides not matched to a gene: 9.

This chain links TRBV9 with TRBJ2-3; TRBD2 agrees at 9 bases. Germline V gene sequence: CDR1 SGDLS, CDR2 YYNGEE. The length of the CDR3 is 17 residues. J was trimmed by 4 bases and V by 4 bases; bases with no gene match: 13. The CDR3 protein is CASSPSEVAGAADTQYF. The CDR3 coding sequence is TGTGCCAGCAGCCCTTCCGAGGTAGCGGGAGCAGCAGATACGCAGTATTTT.

This clone was counted a few times. This rearrangement joins TRBV7-2 to TRBJ2-3; 11 bases match TRBD2. The CDR3 is 15 amino acids. Germline CDR1 SGHTA, CDR2 FQGNSA. The trim removed 5 bases at V and 0 bases at J, leaving 1 base unmatched. The CDR3 is CASSRTSGSTDTQYF. In DNA, the CDR3 is TGTGCCAGCAGCCGGACTAGCGGGAGCACAGATACGCAGTATTTT.

This rearrangement joins TRBV7-3 to TRBJ1-1; 7 positions match TRBD1. Trimming cost V 6 bases and J 4 bases; bases outside gene matches: 8. Germline V gives CDR1 SGHTA, CDR2 FQGTGA. The CDR3 is 14 residues long. In nucleotides, the CDR3 is TGTGCCAGCAGTCGACAGGGAGGAATCACTGAAGCTTTCTTT. Encoded protein: CASSRQGGITEAFF.

This clone was recorded a few times. The chain couples TRBV4-1 to TRBJ2-3, with a tentative D call TRBD1 (9 bases). Germline V lookup: CDR1 MGHRA, CDR2 YSYEKL. The length of the CDR3 is 18 residues. V was shortened by 4 bases and J by 7 bases, with 27 bases between the two germline ends. The DNA for the CDR3 is TGCGCCAGCAGCCGTACAGGGGGCCTAGCGGGTCGAAGCAATACGCAGTATTTT. Protein: CASSRTGGLAGRSNTQYF.

This sequence joins TRBV5-1 and TRBJ1-4; no firm D call. Looked up from germline, CDR1 is SGHRS and CDR2 is YFSETQ. The CDR3 spans 17 residues. Trimming took 2 bases from V and 0 from J, leaving 14 bases between them. The CDR3 protein is CASSFNPDGTTNEKLFF. CDR3 DNA sequence: TGCGCCAGCAGCTTCAATCCCGACGGGACAACTAATGAAAAACTGTTTTTT.

The table lists this clone with a count of one. This chain joins TRBV19 and TRBJ1-1; possible D gene TRBD1, 6 bases. CDR3 length: 14 residues. CDR1 and CDR2 (germline): LNHDA, SQIVND (reference sequence). The V gene lost 3 bases and the J gene lost 0 bases, with 8 bases spanning the gap. CDR3 coding DNA: TGTGCCAGTAGTATGCAGGGGCTGAACACTGAAGCTTTCTTT. This codes for CASSMQGLNTEAFF. The variable domain in full, with the rest retrieved from reference TRBV19 and TRBJ1-1, is DGGITQSPKYLFRKEGQNVTLSCEQNLNHDAMYWYRQDPGQGLRLIYYSQIVNDFQKGDIAEGYSVSREKKESFPLTVTSAQKNPTAFYLCASSMQGLNTEAFFGQGTRLTVV.

The chain recombines TRBV19 with TRBJ2-2; a possible D gene is TRBD1 (5 bases). This CDR3 comprises 13 residues. Trimming shortened V by 7 bases and J by 6 bases, and 12 bases separated the two germline ends. Germline lookup yields CDR1 LNHDA and CDR2 SQIVND (reference sequence). This CDR3 is CASIQDISGELFF. In DNA, the CDR3 is TGTGCCAGTATCCAGGACATCTCCGGGGAGCTGTTTTTT.

The gene calls are TRBV4-1 and TRBJ1-1; D possibly corresponds to TRBD1 (5 bases). The CDR3 has 13 amino acids. Trimming removed 0 bases at V and 13 bases at J, with 15 bases between. The V gene's germline CDR1 is MGHRA and CDR2 YSYEKL. The CDR3 coding sequence is TGCGCCAGCAGCCAAGATTCTTGGCAGGGTAGTTTCTTT. It is translated as CASSQDSWQGSFF.